This TCR beta chain emerged from a study of blood T cell repertoires in COVID-19. Background on the study: Acute-phase and convalescent COVID-19 samples originated in the United States, Italy and Spain. Sample material is recorded as cDNA or gDNA derived from T cells, B-cell-depleted T cells, or PBMCs.

In the original workflow: Estimation of nucleated cell counts was performed using reference gene primer amplification. Using immunoSEQ multiplex PCR, the repertoire was profiled, and TCRdb retains in-frame clones only, with some absent. The DNA gave D and trimming, while V, J and clone size come from that table. Here the sample spans some 98,000 clones, 82% being singletons. V lost 0 bases to trimming and J lost 0 bases, with 11 bases between them. Germline V gene lookup returns CDR1 SGHDT and CDR2 YYEEEE. This CDR3 is 16 amino acids long. This TCR derives from a man between 65 and 80 years old with active or convalescent COVID-19. The chain carries TRBV5-6 and TRBJ2-3; TRBD2 is a possible D gene (5 bases). The material sequenced was peripheral blood. CDR3 coding DNA: TGTGCCAGCAGCTTGGCGAGGACTCTGAGCACAGATACGCAGTATTTT. It specifies CASSLARTLSTDTQYF.